A selection of T cell receptor beta chains follows, all from one sample in a study of T-cell reconstitution after alpha-beta-depleted transplantation in children. In TCRdb, the PCR reads were re-called with MiXCR into one record per CDR3 protein. The sample yields roughly 220,000 distinct CDR3 sequences, approximately 9.9% seen once. Sequencing used PBMCs from the stem cell graft donor, obtained from the stem cell graft. Receptors were obtained from a human donor who donated a stem cell graft to a child with SCID. CDR3s include the opening cysteine and the closing phenylalanine or tryptophan. A D gene is named only where the DNA matches it firmly. Some rows mark clone size as missing; the rest say once, few, many or name a class of expanded clone.

D,V,size,J,CDR3,DNA
TRBD1,TRBV6-5,many,TRBJ2-1,CASSYTSGQGEGNEQFF,TGTGCCAGCAGTTACACCTCCGGACAGGGGGAAGGGAATGAGCAGTTCTTC
-,TRBV5-6,many,TRBJ1-5,CASSPGPRADQPQHF,TGTGCCAGCAGCCCGGGACCGCGAGCGGATCAGCCCCAGCATTTT
-,TRBV5-1,many,TRBJ1-1,CASSRKDGRGTEAFF,TGCGCCAGCAGCCGAAAAGACGGAAGGGGGACTGAAGCTTTCTTT
TRBD1,TRBV23-1,-,TRBJ2-7,CASSQPFDRVVYEQYF,TGCGCCAGCAGTCAACCGTTCGACAGGGTGGTGTACGAGCAGTACTTC
TRBD1,TRBV7-9,many,TRBJ2-7,CASSLTRQGTDEQYF,TGTGCCAGCAGCTTAACCCGACAGGGAACGGACGAGCAGTACTTC
-,TRBV5-1,many,TRBJ1-1,CASNGPGYNTEAFF,TGCGCCAGCAATGGTCCAGGCTATAACACTGAAGCTTTCTTT
-,TRBV24-1,few,TRBJ2-2,CATRGDGQDYTGELFF,TGTGCCACCAGGGGCGACGGACAGGACTATACCGGGGAGCTGTTTTTT
TRBD1,TRBV24-1,many,TRBJ2-2,CATSDPRQGRTGELFF,TGTGCCACCAGTGATCCCAGACAGGGGCGGACCGGGGAGCTGTTTTTT
TRBD1,TRBV14,many,TRBJ2-6,CASSQSQNRGKFTGANVLTF,TGTGCCAGCAGCCAATCTCAGAACAGGGGAAAGTTTACTGGGGCCAACGTCCTGACTTTC
TRBD1,TRBV29-1,many,TRBJ2-7,CSSHHTHLRQGSPYEQYF,TGCAGCTCCCATCACACCCACCTGAGACAGGGGTCCCCCTACGAGCAGTACTTC
-,TRBV20-1,many,TRBJ1-6,CSAIRGGRDKGNSPLHF,TGCAGTGCTATCCGGGGGGGGCGGGATAAAGGTAATTCACCCCTCCACTTT
TRBD2,TRBV7-9,-,TRBJ2-7,CASSWGGTYEQYF,TGTGCCAGCAGCTGGGGGGGGACCTACGAGCAGTACTTC
-,TRBV20-1,many,TRBJ1-1,CSAPTMNTEAFF,TGCAGTGCGCCGACCATGAACACTGAAGCTTTCTTT
-,TRBV5-1,many,TRBJ2-3,CASSSLEGAGGTDTQYF,TGCGCCAGCAGCTCGCTGGAGGGGGCGGGAGGCACAGATACGCAGTATTTT
TRBD1,TRBV5-1,many,TRBJ1-1,CASRNGGTGSLTEAFF,TGCGCCAGCAGGAACGGGGGGACAGGGTCCCTCACTGAAGCTTTCTTT
-,TRBV5-1,many,TRBJ2-3,CASSPFESTQYF,TGCGCCAGCAGCCCTTTCGAGAGTACGCAGTATTTT
-,TRBV5-5,once,TRBJ2-2,CASCRLQGGELFF,TGTGCCAGCTGCAGACTACAGGGCGGGGAGCTGTTTTTT
TRBD1,TRBV18,many,TRBJ2-2,CASSPMTGSGELFF,TGTGCCAGCTCACCTATGACAGGGTCCGGGGAGCTGTTTTTT
-,TRBV6-6,-,TRBJ1-4,CASRWTQQEKLFF,TGTGCCAGCAGATGGACGCAACAGGAAAAACTGTTTTTT
-,TRBV5-1,many,TRBJ2-7,CASSLYTGAVYEQYF,TGCGCCAGCAGCTTGTACACAGGCGCAGTTTACGAGCAGTACTTC
TRBD1,TRBV18,many,TRBJ2-7,CASSQDRTKYF,TGTGCCAGCTCACAGGACAGGACGAAGTACTTC
-,TRBV18,many,TRBJ2-3,CASSGTHRDTQYF,TGTGCCAGCTCAGGGACCCACCGGGATACGCAGTATTTT
-,TRBV7-7,many,TRBJ2-1,CASSRRADYNEQFF,TGTGCCAGCAGCAGACGGGCGGACTACAATGAGCAGTTCTTC
TRBD1,TRBV5-1,many,TRBJ1-1,CASSLHPGGMDTEAFF,TGCGCCAGCAGCTTGCATCCAGGGGGCATGGACACTGAAGCTTTCTTT
-,TRBV12-3/TRBV12-4,many,TRBJ2-1,CASSFGPYNEQFF,TGTGCCAGCAGTTTTGGCCCGTACAATGAGCAGTTCTTC
-,TRBV7-2,many,TRBJ1-1,CASRSGQLNTEAFF,TGTGCCAGCAGATCCGGACAGCTGAACACTGAAGCTTTCTTT
TRBD2,TRBV14,many,TRBJ2-2,CASSQEGPLGLAVRELFF,TGTGCCAGCAGCCAAGAAGGACCACTGGGACTAGCGGTACGGGAGCTGTTTTTT
TRBD2,TRBV5-1,many,TRBJ2-5,CASSLSGSGGETQYF,TGCGCCAGCAGCTTGTCGGGTTCGGGGGGAGAGACCCAGTACTTC
-,TRBV4-3,many,TRBJ2-3,CASSQDPAADTQYF,TGCGCCAGCAGCCAAGATCCAGCAGCAGATACGCAGTATTTT
TRBD1,TRBV4-2,-,TRBJ1-2,CASSPHRGDLNRLNYGYTF,TGTGCCAGCAGCCCGCACAGGGGCGACCTAAACCGACTTAACTATGGCTACACCTTC
-,TRBV12-5,many,TRBJ2-3,CASGFGRAYGTDTQYF,TGTGCTAGTGGTTTCGGACGGGCATACGGCACAGATACGCAGTATTTT
TRBD1,TRBV5-6,many,TRBJ1-2,CASSFGRDRGLYGYTF,TGTGCCAGCAGCTTCGGCCGGGACAGGGGACTCTATGGCTACACCTTC
TRBD1,TRBV9,many,TRBJ1-6,CASSRRQGGSPLHF,TGTGCCAGCAGCAGAAGACAGGGCGGGTCACCCCTCCACTTT
-,TRBV24-1,many,TRBJ1-2,CATSDPSTGKYGYTF,TGTGCCACCAGTGACCCTTCAACAGGGAAATATGGCTACACCTTC
TRBD1,TRBV5-4,-,TRBJ1-6,CASSFRGQGRSPLHF,TGTGCCAGCAGCTTCCGGGGACAGGGCCGATCACCCCTCCACTTT